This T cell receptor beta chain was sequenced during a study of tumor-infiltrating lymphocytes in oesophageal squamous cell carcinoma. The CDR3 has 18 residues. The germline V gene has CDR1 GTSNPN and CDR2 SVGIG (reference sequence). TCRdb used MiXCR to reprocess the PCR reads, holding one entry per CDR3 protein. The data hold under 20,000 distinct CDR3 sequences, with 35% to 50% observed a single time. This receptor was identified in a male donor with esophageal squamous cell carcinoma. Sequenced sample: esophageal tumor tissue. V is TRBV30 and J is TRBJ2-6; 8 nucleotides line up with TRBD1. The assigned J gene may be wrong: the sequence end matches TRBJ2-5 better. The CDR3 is CAWSAGWQGARIGETQYF. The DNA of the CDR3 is TGTGCCTGGAGTGCCGGTTGGCAGGGGGCGCGGATAGGCGAGACCCAGTACTTC.